A single TCR beta chain is shown here with its context. Its target is not known. Assay used: immunoSEQ multiplex PCR; TCRdb lists only in-frame clones, some missing. The table records some 130,000 clones, roughly 90% of them present only once. The source of the sample is a study of T cell responses to AZD1222 COVID-19 vaccine. Study summary: Second doses that came at about 4 or about 12 weeks were put together.

J lost 2 bases, V lost 5 bases, and 6 bases had no gene match. Germline-derived CDR1 and CDR2 are SGHTA and FQGNSA. The CDR3 extends over 14 amino acids. Notes on the study in general: There were vaccine-associated CD4 TCRs across spike, dominant at 160-218 and 743-854. Mostly white British, mostly female donors; authors suggested clonal diversity may be underestimated.

This clonotype was sampled from an adult in good health. The specimen was peripheral blood, collected on day 0 of AZD1222 vaccination. This chain uses TRBV7-2 with TRBJ2-7, with 7 positions matching TRBD1. The CDR3 coding sequence is TGTGCCAGCAGCGAAAAGACAGGGCCCTACGAGCAGTACTTC. It yields the protein CASSEKTGPYEQYF.